This T cell receptor (beta chain) comes out of a study of T-cell reconstitution after alpha-beta-depleted transplantation in children. Unique molecular identifiers were built into the TCRbeta library. MiXCR, applied by TCRdb to the PCR reads, yields one record per CDR3 protein. The sample contains about 480,000 distinct CDR3 sequences, about 12% of which appear only once. This clonotype was detected a few times. The length of the CDR3 is 13 residues. The ends lost 6 bases at V and 8 bases at J; junction bases unmatched: 8. The sample here was PBMCs from the stem cell graft donor, taken from the stem cell graft. The TCR sequence derives from a human donor who donated a stem cell graft to a child with combined immunodeficiency. This rearrangement joins TRBV12-3 or TRBV12-4 to TRBJ1-1; 8 nucleotides align to TRBD1. The DNA for the CDR3 is TGTGCCAGCAGCGAACAGGGGGGAGGAGAAGCTTTCTTT. This sequence encodes CASSEQGGGEAFF.